This record looks at one T cell receptor beta chain sequence and its context. The entry originates in a study of preoperative IRX-2 immunotherapy in early breast cancer. Documented treatment: preoperative locoregional IRX-2 cytokine immunotherapy. Libraries were prepared by immunoSEQ multiplex PCR; TCRdb keeps only in-frame clonotypes and omits some of them. The table records 10,000 to 15,000 clones, roughly 93% of them present only once. The CDR3 totals 18 residues. Trimming left V 3 bases short and J 2 bases short, with 22 bases between. Germline V gene data show CDR1 as LNHDA and CDR2 as SQIVND (reference sequence).

The specimen was obtained from a patient treated with IRX-2 immunotherapy. V is TRBV19 and J is TRBJ2-5, with D possibly being TRBD1 (5 bases). The clonotype was recovered from a human donor with breast cancer. The CDR3 spells CASSMWQGLGLTQETQYF. CDR3 nucleotide sequence: TGTGCCAGTAGTATGTGGCAGGGTTTAGGGCTGACGCAAGAGACCCAGTACTTC.